A single T cell receptor beta chain is shown here with its context. In its sample, this clonotype was seen many times. Its specific antigen is unknown. No much larger clonotype is one base removed from it; base qualities were not supplied. This sample was taken from a study of T cells in Graves' hyperthyroidism and ophthalmopathy (dated by TCRdb to about 2019). Turning to the overall study: Peripheral blood was collected at initial diagnosis, before any treatment. To identify distinguishing TCR V-J signatures, a discovery cohort of 100 or so patients was used, comprising 40 to 45 with Graves' ophthalmopathy and roughly 60 with stable Graves' hyperthyroidism. Prospective prediction of ophthalmopathy was tested in an independent validation cohort of about 19 hyperthyroidism patients and 17 patients who later progressed to ophthalmopathy. The 90 or so discovery patients were randomly split 7:3 into training and test sets. Thyroid tissue and blood T-cell repertoires from roughly 6 Graves' hyperthyroidism patients were also compared in the study. Following sampling, methimazole starting at 30 mg daily was given to hyperthyroidism patients, and high-dose intravenous methylprednisolone was given to ophthalmopathy patients. The paper reports TCR Vbeta CDR3 sequencing of some 140 peripheral blood samples: 43 ophthalmopathy, fewer than 80 hyperthyroidism and some 17 progressor patients. General findings and caveats noted by the study authors: Most expanded thyroid clonotypes (frequency above 0.001) were also detected in blood, a finding suggesting that blood repertoires may reflect thyroid immune responses. In validation, progression to ophthalmopathy was predicted by the model with 55% to 71% sensitivity and 72% to 85% specificity, a median of around 5.9 months before onset. Sample size was not statistically predetermined, and blinding of investigators to group allocation was not performed. Ophthalmopathy was separated from stable hyperthyroidism by a 13 V-J signature model, with 85% to 90% sensitivity and roughly 81% specificity obtained in cross-validation and 80%/75% obtained in testing.

TCR beta CDR3 regions were amplified from RNA transcripts. The TCR CDR3 was subjected to a first round of RT-PCR using the HTBI primer set and the Qiagen OneStep RT-PCR kit. A second multiplex PCR round built the libraries, followed by size selection and purification. The libraries were sequenced on an Illumina HiSeq2000 using paired-end 100 bp reads. The authors' pipeline ran thus. SOAPnuke was used to process the raw data, removing reads that contained adapters or uncalled bases, had a mean Phred below 15, or lacked an exact match to the constant primer or identifier. COPE v1.2.5 was used to merge the high-quality paired reads, and each unique nucleotide sequence was defined as a clonotype. Clonotypes were aligned to IMGT TRBV, TRBD and TRBJ reference segments using MiTCR v1.1. The analysis included only V-J combinations with a frequency above 0.0001, which together covered 99% to 99.2% of the repertoires. The TCS score was defined as the ratio of F50 (clonal expansion) to E x V (chaos), calculated using BLOSUM62-based TCRdist between CDR3 peptides within each V-J. Welch's t-statistics and random forest reduced some 510 V-J features to around 14, which were used in a naive Bayes classifier (R e1071). The raw public data were reprocessed by TCRdb itself: fastp quality trimming at Q25, MiXCR clonotype calling, in-frame beta chains only. CDR3 protein sequences are deduplicated, and each keeps its most common genes and DNA. TCRdb, not the authors, supplied the V and J calls. The sample includes approximately 330,000 distinct CDR3 sequences, with roughly an eighth observed a single time. The ten largest clones add up to around 32% of the sample.

Ophthalmopathy patients had moderately to severely active disease, Clinical Activity Score of at least 3, NOSPECS grade of at least 4, and duration under 3 months. The study excluded patients with uncontrolled infections, other autoimmune diseases, pregnancy or lactation. Clinical symptoms, serum thyroxine and TRAb, thyroid ultrasound, and orbital computed tomography formed the basis for the diagnoses. PBMCs were separated from roughly 10 ml of fresh peripheral blood using Ficoll-Paque density gradient centrifugation. Trizol reagent was used to extract total RNA, and RNA quality was then checked on an Agilent 2100 Bioanalyzer. V and J are truncated by 2 bases and 6 bases respectively, leaving an intervening sequence of 14 bases. Sequences MNHEY (CDR1) and SMNVEV (CDR2) are obtained from the germline V gene (reference sequence). The CDR3, from cysteine to phenylalanine, totals 15 residues. Kept here is only the CDR3 DNA, which spans 45 bases and is read in frame from base 1.

Source material: blood. The receptor chain draws on TRBV27 and TRBJ2-1; the D call is tentative, TRBD1 or TRBD2, as each matches 5 bases. This receptor was identified in a woman aged 40 to 49 with Graves' ophthalmopathy. CDR3 protein: CASSLEGSWGNEQFF. The DNA is TGTGCCAGCAGTTTAGAGGGGAGTTGGGGCAATGAGCAGTTCTTC.